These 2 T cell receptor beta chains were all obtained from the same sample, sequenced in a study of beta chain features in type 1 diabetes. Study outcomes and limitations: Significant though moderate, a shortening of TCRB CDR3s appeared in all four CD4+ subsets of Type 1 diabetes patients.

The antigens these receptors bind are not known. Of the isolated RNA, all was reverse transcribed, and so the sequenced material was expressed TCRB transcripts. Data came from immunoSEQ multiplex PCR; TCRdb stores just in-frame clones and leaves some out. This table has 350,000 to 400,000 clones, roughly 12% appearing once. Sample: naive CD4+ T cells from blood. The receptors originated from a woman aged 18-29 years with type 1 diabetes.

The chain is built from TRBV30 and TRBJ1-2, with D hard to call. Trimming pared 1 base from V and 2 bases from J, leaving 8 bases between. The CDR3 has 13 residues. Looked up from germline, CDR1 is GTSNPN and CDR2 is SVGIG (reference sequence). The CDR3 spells CAWSGAGNYGYTF. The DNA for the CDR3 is TGTGCCTGGAGTGGGGCAGGAAACTATGGCTACACCTTC.

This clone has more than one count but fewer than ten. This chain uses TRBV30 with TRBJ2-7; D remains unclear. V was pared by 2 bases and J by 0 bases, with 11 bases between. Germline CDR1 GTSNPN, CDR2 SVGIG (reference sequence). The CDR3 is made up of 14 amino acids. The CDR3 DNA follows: TGTGCCTGGAGTTCAGCGACGAGCTCCTACGAGCAGTACTTC. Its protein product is CAWSSATSSYEQYF.